The 11 T cell receptor beta chains presented below share a single source sample, sequenced in a study of blood T cell repertoires in COVID-19. Profiled with immunoSEQ multiplex PCR; TCRdb holds only in-frame clones, not every one. The table lists more than 300,000 clones, approximately 91% of them singletons. Sequenced sample: peripheral blood. These receptor sequences come from a woman between 65 and 79 years old with COVID-19, enrolled during active disease.

This rearrangement joins TRBV7-3 to TRBJ2-3, with D perhaps TRBD2 (6 bases). The CDR3 contains 17 residues. Germline CDR1 and CDR2: SGHTA and FQGTGA. Trimming took off 3 bases at V and 0 bases at J, with 16 bases between the two ends. CDR3 DNA: TGTGCCAGCAGCTTCCGGACTATTTCGCCTAGCACAGATACGCAGTATTTT. It encodes CASSFRTISPSTDTQYF.

The V gene is TRBV19, the J gene TRBJ1-1, with no clear D. Germline CDR1 reads LNHDA; CDR2 reads SQIVND (reference sequence). V was clipped by 5 bases and J by 1 base, with 2 bases between them. The CDR3 is 11 amino acids. This CDR3 is CASSQNTEAFF. The CDR3 nucleotides are TGTGCCAGTAGTCAGAACACTGAAGCTTTCTTT.

With respect to this clone: The sample contains more than one DNA sequence encoding this CDR3. This chain joins TRBV27 and TRBJ1-5, with D tentatively TRBD1 (6 bases). CDR1 is MNHEY and CDR2 is SMNVEV in the germline V gene (reference sequence). The CDR3 loop spans 12 amino acids. V lost 5 bases, J lost 7 bases, and 9 bases lay in between. The DNA for the CDR3 is TGTGCCAGCAGTACTGGGGGCCAGCCCCAGCATTTT. Protein sequence: CASSTGGQPQHF.

The chain links TRBV7-2 to TRBJ1-1; 8 nucleotides match TRBD1. This CDR3 contains 17 residues. Germline CDR1 and CDR2: SGHTA and FQGNSA. Trimming took 5 bases from V and 0 from J; bases not matched to a gene: 11. CDR3 in amino acids: CASSRDRRPYMNTEAFF. The CDR3 DNA reads TGTGCCAGCAGCAGGGACAGGCGACCTTATATGAACACTGAAGCTTTCTTT.

A few counts support this clone. The chain has TRBV2 and TRBJ1-2, with TRBD1 matching 9 bases. This CDR3 spans 17 amino acids. The germline V gene has CDR1 SNHLY and CDR2 FYNNEI. V was pared by 1 base and J by 6 bases, with 12 bases of the junction left unmatched. In nucleotides, the CDR3 is TGTGCCAGCAGTGAAGACACTACCGGGACAGGGTATGATGGCTACACCTTC. Translated: CASSEDTTGTGYDGYTF.

V usage is TRBV2 and J usage is TRBJ1-2, with D possibly matching TRBD1 (6 bases). V was cut by 4 bases and J by 5 bases, with 17 bases left in between. The CDR3 length is 15 residues. CDR1 is SNHLY and CDR2 is FYNNEI in the germline V gene. The CDR3 region is CASSGEGRGTYGYTF. In nucleotides, the CDR3 is TGTGCCAGCAGTGGGGAAGGCAGGGGTACATATGGCTACACCTTC.

Only a few counts were recorded for this clone. The chain has TRBV3-1 (or the pseudogene TRBV3-2) and TRBJ2-1, with D perhaps matching TRBD2 (7 bases). The CDR3 runs 17 residues. With 4 bases removed from V and 5 bases from J, the gap between germline ends came to 21 bases. The germline V gene encodes CDR1 LGHDT and CDR2 YNNKEL (reference sequence). The CDR3 protein is CASSPLQARGGNNEQFF. CDR3 coding DNA: TGTGCCAGCAGCCCCTTGCAGGCCAGGGGAGGGAACAATGAGCAGTTCTTC.

V is TRBV6-6 and J is TRBJ1-1; D call uncertain. V gave up 4 bases and J gave up 4 bases, with 13 bases separating them. In germline, CDR1 is MNHNY, CDR2 SVGAGI (reference sequence). The CDR3 has 14 amino acids. The CDR3 region is CASSSLGRGTEAFF. In DNA form, the CDR3 reads TGTGCCAGCAGTTCCTTAGGCCGGGGCACTGAAGCTTTCTTT.

Comments on this clone: The same CDR3 also results from other DNA sequences found in this sample. J is TRBJ1-1 and V is TRBV2, with 10 nucleotides matching TRBD1. CDR3 length: 14 residues. Germline values: CDR1 SNHLY, CDR2 FYNNEI. V shed 4 bases, J shed 5 bases, and the junction held 4 bases outside the gene matches. CDR3 coding DNA: TGTGCCAGCAGTGGACAGGGGGCAAGGACTGAAGCTTTCTTT. This gives the protein CASSGQGARTEAFF.

This rearrangement joins TRBV19 to TRBJ1-2, with 7 nucleotides matching TRBD1. Trimming took 7 bases from V and 1 from J; bases not matched to a gene: 9. Germline assignment: CDR1 LNHDA and CDR2 SQIVND (reference sequence). The CDR3 extends over 15 amino acids. The CDR3 here is CASTTTGTLNYGYTF. Written as DNA, the CDR3 is TGTGCCAGTACCACGACAGGGACTCTTAACTATGGCTACACCTTC.

In DNA form, the CDR3 reads TGTGCCAGCAGTTTCTCGAACGGACAGGGGGGGAGCAATCAGCCCCAGCATTTT. This sequence encodes CASSFSNGQGGSNQPQHF. This chain links TRBV27 with TRBJ1-5; 10 bases are shared with TRBD1. CDR3 length: 18 residues. Trimming removed 3 bases from V and 1 base from J; junction bases left unmatched: 9. The germline CDR1 and CDR2 sequences are MNHEY and SMNVEV (reference sequence).